The 7 T cell receptor beta chains given below trace back to one sample, sequenced in a study of T cell responses to AZD1222 COVID-19 vaccine. The assay was immunoSEQ multiplex PCR, and TCRdb's table has in-frame clones only and misses some. Of around 80,000 clones in the sample, roughly 88% were seen once. The sample consisted of peripheral blood, taken on day 0 of AZD1222 vaccination. The receptors come from an adult in good health.

The J gene is TRBJ2-7, the V gene TRBV7-2; 8 nucleotides line up with TRBD2. From germline, CDR1 is SGHTA and CDR2 FQGNSA. CDR3 length: 14 residues. Losses at the gene ends were 5 bases for V and 2 bases for J; bases not matched to a gene: 5. The CDR3 bases are TGTGCCAGCAGCCCGGGACTAGTCCCCTACGAGCAGTACTTC. This encodes CASSPGLVPYEQYF. Full variable domain (missing parts from reference TRBV7-2 and TRBJ2-7): GAGVSQSPSNKVTEKGKDVELRCDPISGHTALYWYRQSLGQGLEFLIYFQGNSAPDKSGLPSDRFSAERTGGSVSTLTIQRTQQEDSAVYLCASSPGLVPYEQYFGPGTRLTVT.

The chain joins TRBV5-4 to TRBJ2-7; D possibly corresponds to TRBD2 (7 bases). The germline CDR1 and CDR2 sequences are SGHNT and YYREEE (reference sequence). V dropped 0 bases and J dropped 6 bases, with 13 bases sitting between them. This CDR3 is built from 14 residues. The CDR3 sequence is CASSLGWGGGEQYF. CDR3 sequence (DNA): TGTGCCAGCAGCTTGGGATGGGGGGGCGGCGAGCAGTACTTC.

This clone was observed once. The identical CDR3 is also encoded by other nucleotide sequences in the sample. The chain links TRBV28 to TRBJ2-7; D is possibly TRBD1 (5 bases). V shed 2 bases and J shed 4 bases, with 15 bases lying between them. Germline assignment: CDR1 MDHEN and CDR2 SYDVKM. The CDR3 is made up of 15 amino acids. The DNA for the CDR3 is TGTGCCAGCAGTTTAGTCGGCCAGGGTTTGTACGAGCAGTACTTC. It translates to CASSLVGQGLYEQYF.

The gene calls are TRBV11-2 and TRBJ2-3, with TRBD2 matching over 12 bases. The CDR3 spans 17 residues. The J segment lost 7 bases and the V segment lost 0 bases, leaving 8 bases of the junction unmatched. CDR1 is SGHAT, CDR2 FQNNGV, per germline. CDR3 sequence (DNA): TGTGCCAGCAGCTTAGATGGGCTAGCGGGAGGGCCGAATACGCAGTATTTT. This gives the protein CASSLDGLAGGPNTQYF.

As DNA, the CDR3 is TGTGCCAGCAGCTTGGTAGGGCCTAGCGGGAGTATGGACACCGGGGAGCTGTTTTTT. It yields the protein CASSLVGPSGSMDTGELFF. This chain uses TRBV7-6 with TRBJ2-2; TRBD2 agrees at 10 bases. CDR1 is SGHVS, CDR2 FNYEAQ, per germline. The CDR3 extends over 19 amino acids. With V trimmed by 3 bases and J by 3 bases, 13 bases remained unmatched. Full variable domain (outside the CDR3, taken from reference TRBV7-6 and TRBJ2-2): GAGVSQSPRYKVTKRGQDVALRCDPISGHVSLYWYRQALGQGPEFLTYFNYEAQQDKSGLPNDRFSAERPEGSISTLTIQRTEQRDSAMYRCASSLVGPSGSMDTGELFFGEGSRLTVL.

This clone was recorded a few times. This chain uses TRBV2 with TRBJ2-3; 14 nucleotides agree with TRBD2. The CDR3 contains 15 residues. J gave up 6 bases and V 8 bases, and 7 bases lay outside the gene matches. Germline CDR1 and CDR2: SNHLY and FYNNEI. CDR3 sequence: CASRTSGGLRDTQYF. CDR3 bases: TGTGCCAGCCGGACTAGCGGGGGGCTGAGGGATACGCAGTATTTT.

The rearrangement uses TRBV6-2 or TRBV6-3 and TRBJ2-1; D remains unclear. Per the germline V gene, CDR1 is MNHEY and CDR2 is SVGEGT. V lost 4 bases, J lost 7 bases, and 8 bases lay in between. CDR3 length: 12 amino acids. The CDR3 is CASSFSINEQFF. The CDR3 nucleotides read TGTGCCAGCAGTTTTAGTATTAATGAGCAGTTCTTC.